Each of the 12 T cell receptor beta chains below was sequenced from the same sample in a study of T-cell reconstitution after alpha-beta-depleted transplantation in children. The library targeted TCRbeta and was prepared with unique molecular identifiers. TCRdb redid the calling of the PCR reads with MiXCR, one entry per CDR3 protein. The table lists about 500,000 distinct CDR3 sequences, less than 35% of them singletons. The specimen comprised PBMCs from the stem cell graft donor, sampled from the stem cell graft. These receptors originate from a human donor who donated a stem cell graft to a child with aplastic anemia.

A few counts support this clonotype. This rearrangement joins TRBV5-1 to TRBJ2-3; 7 bases are a match to TRBD1. The CDR3 contains 14 residues. From germline, CDR1 is SGHRS and CDR2 YFSETQ. V lost 5 bases and J lost 3; bases outside the gene matches: 6. In DNA, the CDR3 is TGCGCCAGCAGGCGTGGGACAGCAACAGATACGCAGTATTTT. This sequence encodes CASRRGTATDTQYF. The whole variable domain, filled in from reference TRBV5-1 and TRBJ2-3, reads KAGVTQTPRYLIKTRGQQVTLSCSPISGHRSVSWYQQTPGQGLQFLFEYFSETQRNKGNFPGRFSGRQFSNSRSEMNVSTLELGDSALYLCASRRGTATDTQYFGPGTRLTVL.

This chain uses TRBV29-1 with TRBJ2-1; D gene uncertain. The CDR3 consists of 12 residues. Trimming stripped 4 bases from V and 8 bases from J, with 12 bases between. Germline CDR1 and CDR2: SQVTM and ANQGSEA. The CDR3 spells CSVGWGIDEQFF. The CDR3 bases are TGCAGCGTTGGTTGGGGAATTGATGAGCAGTTCTTC.

The V and J genes are TRBV4-3 and TRBJ2-2; the match to TRBD2 covers 9 bases. This CDR3 region has 15 residues. V lost 4 bases, J lost 8 bases, and 8 bases stayed unmatched. Germline V gene data show CDR1 as LGHNA and CDR2 as YSLEER. The CDR3 protein is CASSPQWLAGGELFF. In nucleotides, the CDR3 is TGCGCCAGCAGCCCCCAGTGGCTAGCGGGAGGGGAGCTGTTTTTT.

This clonotype showed up just a few times. This chain's CDR3 is CASSSTEQGWSNQPQHF. The CDR3 nucleotides are TGTGCCAGCAGCTCCACCGAACAGGGGTGGAGCAATCAGCCCCAGCATTTT. This chain uses TRBV5-6 with TRBJ1-5, with TRBD1 matching 7 bases. V trimming: 3 bases; J trimming: 1 base; junction bases outside the gene matches: 10. Germline V gene lookup returns CDR1 SGHDT and CDR2 YYEEEE. The CDR3 consists of 17 residues. Looking up the rest from reference TRBV5-6 and TRBJ1-5 gives the full variable domain: DAGVTQSPTHLIKTRGQQVTLRCSPKSGHDTVSWYQQALGQGPQFIFQYYEEEERQRGNFPDRFSGHQFPNYSSELNVNALLLGDSALYLCASSSTEQGWSNQPQHFGDGTRLSIL.

The genes are TRBV5-1 and TRBJ2-1, with 8 bases matching TRBD2. The germline CDR1 and CDR2 sequences are SGHRS and YFSETQ. The CDR3 totals 15 residues. With 1 base clipped from V and 6 bases from J, the junction kept 6 bases outside the gene matches. The CDR3 region is CASSLIERGTNEQFF. The CDR3 DNA reads TGCGCCAGCAGCTTGATCGAGCGGGGGACCAATGAGCAGTTCTTC. The full variable domain, completed using reference TRBV5-1 and TRBJ2-1, is KAGVTQTPRYLIKTRGQQVTLSCSPISGHRSVSWYQQTPGQGLQFLFEYFSETQRNKGNFPGRFSGRQFSNSRSEMNVSTLELGDSALYLCASSLIERGTNEQFFGPGTRLTVL.

The table lists this clonotype with many counts. V usage is TRBV9 and J usage is TRBJ2-7, with D possibly TRBD2 on 6 matching bases. Germline CDR1 SGDLS, CDR2 YYNGEE. V lost 3 bases, J lost 5 bases, and 15 bases lay in between. This CDR3 region has 14 residues. Written as DNA, the CDR3 is TGTGCCAGCAGCGAAGGGTGGGGGGAGGACGAGCAGTACTTC. Protein sequence: CASSEGWGEDEQYF. The full variable domain, with the rest looked up from reference TRBV9 and TRBJ2-7, is DSGVTQTPKHLITATGQRVTLRCSPRSGDLSVYWYQQSLDQGLQFLIQYYNGEERAKGNILERFSAQQFPDLHSELNLSSLELGDSALYFCASSEGWGEDEQYFGPGTRLTVT.

On this clonotype itself: One end of the junction is discordant with germline, which a read error may explain. The chain joins TRBV15 to TRBJ1-4; tentative D call: TRBD1 (5 bases). From germline, CDR1 is LNHNV and CDR2 YYDKDF (reference sequence). This CDR3 comprises 15 residues. The CDR3 DNA follows: TGTGCCACCAGATCGACAGCTGCAACTAATGAAAAACAGTTTTTT. Its protein product is CATRSTAATNEKQFF.

This clonotype came up a few times. The chain employs TRBV11-2 and TRBJ2-6; TRBD1 matches at 10 bases. This CDR3 comprises 20 residues. Looked up from germline, CDR1 is SGHAT and CDR2 is FQNNGV. Trimming took 4 bases from V and 0 from J; bases not matched to a gene: 12. CDR3 DNA: TGTGCCAGCAGCTCCCCGAGAGGGACAGGGGCCCACTCTGGGGCCAACGTCCTGACTTTC. This encodes CASSSPRGTGAHSGANVLTF.

This clonotype was detected only a few times. The CDR3 bases are TGTGCCAGTAGTATCAGGAGCAGTCAGAACACTGAAGCTTTCTTT. This encodes CASSIRSSQNTEAFF. The gene calls are TRBV19 and TRBJ1-1, with D uncertain. V lost 3 bases to trimming and J lost 1 base, with 12 bases between them. The CDR3 is made up of 15 amino acids. Germline V gene sequence: CDR1 LNHDA, CDR2 SQIVND (reference sequence).

The rearrangement uses TRBV19 and TRBJ1-2; D is uncertain. This CDR3 has 12 amino acids. The germline V and J ends were trimmed by 11 bases and 1 base, with 11 bases remaining between them. CDR1 is LNHDA and CDR2 is SQIVND in the germline V gene (reference sequence). CDR3 DNA: TGTGCCGCCCACGAGGGTAACTATGGCTACACCTTC. Translation gives CAAHEGNYGYTF.

This clonotype was seen only a few times. The chain joins TRBV13 to TRBJ2-5; a possible D gene is TRBD2 (6 bases). Germline lookup yields CDR1 PRHDT and CDR2 FYEKMQ (reference sequence). Trimming left V 5 bases short and J 5 bases short, with 15 bases between. This CDR3 has 14 residues. This CDR3 is CASSTRDEQETQYF. The CDR3 DNA reads as TGTGCCAGCAGCACGCGGGACGAGCAGGAGACCCAGTACTTC.

The chain recombines TRBV18 with TRBJ1-5; 7 nucleotides align to TRBD1. Germline V CDR1 and CDR2: KGHSH, LQKENI. The CDR3 is made up of 15 amino acids. V gave up 1 base and J gave up 7 bases; unmatched junction bases: 7. The CDR3 loop is CASSPRQGEGQPQHF. The CDR3 DNA is TGTGCCAGCTCACCACGGCAGGGGGAAGGCCAGCCCCAGCATTTT.